The T cell receptor (beta chain) under discussion was sequenced for a study of regulatory T cells in long-lasting Graves disease. Study results and caveats: In persistent patients, shared public clonotypes (about 2,800) outnumbered those in new patients (approximately 970). TRBV28, TRBJ1-2 and TRBJ2-5 emerged as the favored segments in persistent disease.

Both iRepertoire HTBI primers and Arm-PCR of CDR3 regions were used to build the TCR beta libraries. TCRdb reprocessed the multiplex PCR reads via MiXCR and lists one record per CDR3 protein. The sample holds 450,000 to 650,000 distinct CDR3 sequences, approximately 16% seen once. As concerns this clonotype: Its antigen is unidentified.

This CDR3 is 13 amino acids long. Unmatched junction bases numbered 7, after V lost 6 bases and J lost 10 bases. Germline CDR1 SNHLY, CDR2 FYNNEI. The time point: newly diagnosed GD, antithyroid drugs for less than 3 months. Construction of the TCR library relied on RNA isolated from PBMCs. These data were likewise used in another study, on T cells in Graves' hyperthyroidism and ophthalmopathy.

The chain recombines TRBV2 with TRBJ2-1, with 9 bases lining up with TRBD2. The sequenced sample was peripheral blood mononuclear cells (PBMCs), obtained at new diagnosis, from a patient treated with antithyroid drugs. The receptor's source is a woman aged 35-65 years with Graves disease. DNA for the CDR3: TGTGCCAGCAGCCAAGGGACTAGCCGAGAGCAGTTCTTC. Encoded protein: CASSQGTSREQFF.